This note documents a single T cell receptor beta chain sequence. V lost 0 bases and J 3 bases, leaving 8 bases between the germline ends. The CDR3 spans 14 residues. CDR1 and CDR2 (germline): GTSNPN, SVGIG (reference sequence). This entry is derived from a study of CD8 T cells in Susac syndrome. Reverse transcription of roughly 0.5 to 1 ug RNA was performed with random hexamers. MiXCR, run by TCRdb on the immunoSEQ multiplex PCR reads, gives a single entry per CDR3 protein. The sample records some 150,000 distinct CDR3 sequences, around 94% being singletons. The specimen sequenced was CD4+ T cells from PBMCs. This clonotype was obtained from a human donor in good health. The chain links TRBV30 to TRBJ2-2; D ambiguous. This chain's CDR3 is CAWSVARYTGELFF. The CDR3 nucleotides read TGTGCCTGGAGTGTAGCCAGATACACCGGGGAGCTGTTTTTT.